These 20 T cell receptor beta chains originate from one sample sequenced in a study of identical twins. From the 5' RACE reads, TCRdb called clonotypes with MiXCR, one entry per CDR3 protein. The sample consists of about 790,000 distinct CDR3 sequences, 18% of them appearing once. The same sample was also used in a study of T cells expressing NK-cell markers.

The specimen was PBMCs. These TCRs come from a woman younger than 35 in good health.

CDR3 region: CSARPRGGGYTF. DNA for the CDR3: TGCAGTGCTAGGCCGAGGGGAGGTGGCTACACCTTC. V and J are TRBV20-1 and TRBJ1-2, with a weak D call TRBD1 (5 bases). The germline V gene has CDR1 DFQATT and CDR2 SNEGSKA (reference sequence). The germline V and J ends were trimmed by 3 bases and 7 bases, with 12 bases remaining between them. The length of the CDR3 is 12 residues.

This clonotype was detected only a few times. The DNA of the CDR3 is TGTGCCAGCAGTGGTGGGGCCAACGTCCTGACTTTC. This translates into CASSGGANVLTF. The chain employs TRBV6-2 or TRBV6-3 and TRBJ2-6, with D unresolved. Germline V gene lookup returns CDR1 MNHEY and CDR2 SVGEGT. The length of the CDR3 is 12 residues. Trimming removed 5 bases at V and 3 bases at J, with 2 bases between.

This clonotype was detected ten times or more. The chain employs TRBV7-8 and TRBJ1-1; 8 bases match TRBD1. The V gene end was trimmed by 1 base and the J gene end by 4 bases; junction bases not matched to a gene: 8. The CDR3 runs to 16 residues. CDR1 and CDR2 from the germline V gene are SGHVS and FQNEAQ. CDR3 residues: CASSLGSGGAPTEAFF. CDR3 in DNA: TGTGCCAGCAGCTTAGGTTCAGGGGGCGCGCCCACTGAAGCTTTCTTT. Supplemented by reference TRBV7-8 and TRBJ1-1, the full variable domain reads GAGVSQSPRYKVAKRGQDVALRCDPISGHVSLFWYQQALGQGPEFLTYFQNEAQLDKSGLPSDRFFAERPEGSVSTLKIQRTQQEDSAVYLCASSLGSGGAPTEAFFGQGTRLTVV.

This clonotype was observed at least ten times. V and J are TRBV18 and TRBJ2-3, with no clear D. The CDR3 spans 12 residues. The ends were cut back, 8 bases at V and 3 bases at J, with 9 bases in the middle. Germline V CDR1 and CDR2: KGHSH, LQKENI. CDR3 sequence: CASSPDTDTQYF. In nucleotides, the CDR3 is TGTGCCAGCAGCCCAGATACAGATACGCAGTATTTT.

The V gene is TRBV20-1, the J gene TRBJ1-1; D is unclear. The CDR3 is 14 residues long. The germline gives CDR1 DFQATT, CDR2 SNEGSKA (reference sequence). V was shortened by 2 bases and J by 0 bases, with 10 bases between the two germline ends. CDR3 amino acids: CSARPDGMNTEAFF. CDR3 coding DNA: TGCAGTGCTAGACCCGACGGCATGAACACTGAAGCTTTCTTT.

This sequence joins TRBV20-1 and TRBJ2-1; no definite D call. The CDR3 spans 15 residues. The V gene's germline CDR1 is DFQATT and CDR2 SNEGSKA (reference sequence). Trimming stripped 4 bases from V and 7 bases from J, with 20 bases between. The CDR3, as DNA: TGCAGTGCTACCATTTTAGCAGCCCCGAGGAATGAGCAGTTCTTC. As protein: CSATILAAPRNEQFF.

The chain uses TRBV5-1 and TRBJ2-3, with a possible D match to TRBD2 (5 bases). V shed 0 bases and J shed 6 bases, with 11 bases lying between them. The germline V gene has CDR1 SGHRS and CDR2 YFSETQ. This CDR3 comprises 14 residues. The CDR3 coding sequence is TGCGCCAGCAGCTTGGGACTAACGTTGGATACGCAGTATTTT. The encoded protein is CASSLGLTLDTQYF. Full variable domain (rest looked up from reference TRBV5-1 and TRBJ2-3): KAGVTQTPRYLIKTRGQQVTLSCSPISGHRSVSWYQQTPGQGLQFLFEYFSETQRNKGNFPGRFSGRQFSNSRSEMNVSTLELGDSALYLCASSLGLTLDTQYFGPGTRLTVL.

The chain has TRBV29-1 and TRBJ2-7; D tentatively reads TRBD1 or TRBD2 (5 bases each). This CDR3 is 11 amino acids long. Per the germline V gene, CDR1 is SQVTM and CDR2 is ANQGSEA. V was clipped by 3 bases and J by 5 bases, with 8 bases between them. The CDR3 sequence: CSVDEGNEQYF. CDR3 bases: TGCAGCGTTGATGAGGGGAACGAGCAGTACTTC.

This clonotype was detected many times. This rearrangement joins TRBV12-3 or TRBV12-4 to TRBJ2-5, with 10 positions matching TRBD2. This CDR3 is 16 amino acids long. J gave up 4 bases and V 7 bases, and 12 bases lay outside the gene matches. CDR3 sequence (DNA): TGTGCCAGCACCAAGGGGGTAGCGGGAGGAGGAGAGACCCAGTACTTC. Protein product: CASTKGVAGGGETQYF.

This clonotype appeared a few times. The J gene is TRBJ2-3, the V gene TRBV7-9; a possible D gene is TRBD1 (5 bases). The CDR3 runs to 15 residues. The germline V gene encodes CDR1 SEHNR and CDR2 FQNEAQ (reference sequence). V was pared by 6 bases and J by 4 bases, with 17 bases between. The CDR3 loop reads CASSRTPVTSDTQYF. CDR3 nucleotide sequence: TGTGCCAGCAGTCGGACACCCGTTACCTCAGATACGCAGTATTTT.

This clonotype has just a few counts. This chain links TRBV6-1 with TRBJ1-1, with 7 bases that match TRBD1. Germline loops: CDR1 MNHNS, CDR2 SASEGT. The V and J ends lost 5 bases and 1 base, in that order; junction bases with no gene match: 4. This CDR3 region has 14 residues. The CDR3 sequence is CASSRGTANTEAFF. The DNA for the CDR3 is TGTGCCAGCAGTCGTGGGACAGCGAACACTGAAGCTTTCTTT.

This clonotype was recorded a few times. The chain combines TRBV24-1 with TRBJ2-5; 7 bases are a match to TRBD1. This CDR3 has 19 residues. Germline lookup yields CDR1 KGHDR and CDR2 SFDVKD. J was trimmed by 4 bases and V by 7 bases; bases with no gene match: 23. This chain's CDR3 is CATRETGRIPLRKLETQYF. The CDR3 coding sequence is TGTGCCACCAGAGAGACAGGGCGTATCCCCCTCAGAAAGTTAGAGACCCAGTACTTC.

The chain recombines TRBV7-2 with TRBJ2-1, with D perhaps TRBD2 (6 bases). Deletions cut 5 bases from V and 7 bases from J, with 18 bases between. There are 15 residues in the CDR3. Germline V gene sequence: CDR1 SGHTA, CDR2 FQGNSA. The CDR3 bases are TGTGCCAGCAGCCCTCCCCGGGGTGGGGGGAATGAGCAGTTCTTC. It encodes CASSPPRGGGNEQFF.

This sequence joins TRBV5-1 and TRBJ2-7, with 7 bases fitting TRBD1. The germline CDR1 and CDR2 sequences are SGHRS and YFSETQ. V lost 1 base and J lost 0; bases outside the gene matches: 4. The CDR3 is 15 amino acids. In nucleotides, the CDR3 is TGCGCCAGCAGCTTGTTGGGGACAGACTCCTACGAGCAGTACTTC. It translates to CASSLLGTDSYEQYF.

This clonotype was seen at least ten times. Here the CDR3 reads CSVARGQALISYNEQFF. CDR3 nucleotide sequence: TGCAGCGTGGCGCGGGGACAGGCTTTGATCTCCTACAATGAGCAGTTCTTC. J is TRBJ2-1 and V is TRBV29-1; 8 bases agree with TRBD1. The germline V gene has CDR1 SQVTM and CDR2 ANQGSEA. Losses at the gene ends were 6 bases for V and 0 bases for J; bases not matched to a gene: 13. This CDR3 region has 17 residues.

There are a few counts of this clonotype. The genes are TRBV19 and TRBJ1-1; D is unresolved. Deletions cut 8 bases from V and 1 base from J, with 11 bases between. This CDR3 comprises 13 residues. Germline values: CDR1 LNHDA, CDR2 SQIVND (reference sequence). The DNA of the CDR3 is TGTGCCAGTGGAGTAACACAGAACACTGAAGCTTTCTTT. This gives the protein CASGVTQNTEAFF.

This clonotype was recorded a few times. The CDR3 DNA follows: TGTGCCAGCAGCTTCCGGACGGGTTTAGGCCACCAAGAGACCCAGTACTTC. Amino acid sequence: CASSFRTGLGHQETQYF. The genes are TRBV7-9 and TRBJ2-5; D gene ambiguous. The germline gives CDR1 SEHNR, CDR2 FQNEAQ (reference sequence). The V end was cut by 3 bases, the J end by 0 bases, with 17 bases between. There are 17 residues in the CDR3.

J is TRBJ2-1 and V is TRBV6-5, with 9 bases aligning to TRBD1. CDR3 length equals 14 residues. J gave up 7 bases and V 4 bases, and 5 bases lay outside the gene matches. CDR1 and CDR2 from the germline V gene are MNHEY and SVGAGI. DNA for the CDR3: TGTGCCAGCAGTTTTGGACAGGGGTTGAATGAGCAGTTCTTC. It codes for CASSFGQGLNEQFF.

This clonotype showed up just a few times. This chain joins TRBV3-1 and TRBJ2-5; TRBD2 is a possible D gene (5 bases). This CDR3 has 13 residues. Germline CDR1 and CDR2: LGHDT and YNNKEL (reference sequence). The germline V and J ends were trimmed by 1 base and 2 bases, with 5 bases remaining between them. CDR3 region: CASSQGEQETQYF. CDR3 coding DNA: TGTGCCAGCAGCCAAGGGGAGCAAGAGACCCAGTACTTC.

There are a few counts of this clonotype. The chain combines TRBV10-3 with TRBJ2-1; 9 bases fit TRBD2. Trimming removed 7 bases from V and 8 bases from J; junction bases left unmatched: 9. The CDR3 length is 14 residues. Germline CDR1 and CDR2: ENHRY and SYGVKD. In DNA, the CDR3 is TGTGCCATCACCGACGGGACTAGCAGCCATGAGCAGTTCTTC. Encoded protein: CAITDGTSSHEQFF.